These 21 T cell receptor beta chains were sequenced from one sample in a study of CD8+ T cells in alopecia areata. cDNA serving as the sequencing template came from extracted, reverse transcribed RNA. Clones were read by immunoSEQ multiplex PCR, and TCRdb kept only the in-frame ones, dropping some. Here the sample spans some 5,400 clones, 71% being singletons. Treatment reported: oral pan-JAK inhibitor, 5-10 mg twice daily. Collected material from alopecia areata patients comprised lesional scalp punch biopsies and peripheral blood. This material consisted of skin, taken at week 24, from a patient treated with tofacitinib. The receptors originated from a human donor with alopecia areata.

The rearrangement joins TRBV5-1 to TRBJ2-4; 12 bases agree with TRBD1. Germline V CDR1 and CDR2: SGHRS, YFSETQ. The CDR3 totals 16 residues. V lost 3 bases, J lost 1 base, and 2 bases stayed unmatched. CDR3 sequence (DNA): TGCGCCAGCAGCTCGGGACAGGGGGCTGCCAAAAACATTCAGTACTTC. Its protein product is CASSSGQGAAKNIQYF.

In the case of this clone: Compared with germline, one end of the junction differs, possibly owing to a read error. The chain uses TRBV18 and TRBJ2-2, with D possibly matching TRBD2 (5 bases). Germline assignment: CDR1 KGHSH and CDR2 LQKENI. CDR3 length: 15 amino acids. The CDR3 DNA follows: TGTGCCAGCTCACCCCCCCAGCCGAACACCGGGGAGCGGTTTTTT. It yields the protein CASSPPQPNTGERFF.

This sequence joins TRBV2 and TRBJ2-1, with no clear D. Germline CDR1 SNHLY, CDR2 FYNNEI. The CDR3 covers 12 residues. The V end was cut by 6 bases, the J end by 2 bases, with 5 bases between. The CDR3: CASRVPYNEQFF. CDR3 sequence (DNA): TGTGCCAGCAGGGTCCCCTACAATGAGCAGTTCTTC.

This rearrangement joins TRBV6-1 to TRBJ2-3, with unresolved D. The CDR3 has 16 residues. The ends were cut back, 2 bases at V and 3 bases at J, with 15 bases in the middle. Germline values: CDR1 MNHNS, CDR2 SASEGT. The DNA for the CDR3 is TGTGCCAGCAGTGAAAATCGACCCTCGAGGACAGATACGCAGTATTTT. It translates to CASSENRPSRTDTQYF.

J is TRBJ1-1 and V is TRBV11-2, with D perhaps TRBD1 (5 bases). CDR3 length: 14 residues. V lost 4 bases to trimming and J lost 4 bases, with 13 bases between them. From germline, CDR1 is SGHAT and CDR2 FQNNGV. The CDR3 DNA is TGTGCCAGCAGCTATAGGGGAGTGGGCACTGAAGCTTTCTTT. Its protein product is CASSYRGVGTEAFF. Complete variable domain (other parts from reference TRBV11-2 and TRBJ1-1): EAGVAQSPRYKIIEKRQSVAFWCNPISGHATLYWYQQILGQGPKLLIQFQNNGVVDDSQLPKDRFSAERLKGVDSTLKIQPAKLEDSAVYLCASSYRGVGTEAFFGQGTRLTVV.

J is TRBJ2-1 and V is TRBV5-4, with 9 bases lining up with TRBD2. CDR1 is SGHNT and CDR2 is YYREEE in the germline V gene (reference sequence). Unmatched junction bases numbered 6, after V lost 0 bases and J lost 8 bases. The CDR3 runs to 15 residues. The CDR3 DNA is TGTGCCAGCAGCTTGGGGCCAGCGGGGGGAGATGAGCAGTTCTTC. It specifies CASSLGPAGGDEQFF.

CDR3 residues: CASSSGRLLSGANVLTF. The CDR3 region has the DNA TGTGCCAGCAGCTCGGGAAGACTTCTCTCTGGGGCCAACGTCCTGACTTTC. The chain couples TRBV7-9 to TRBJ2-6; a possible D gene is TRBD2 (5 bases). V lost 4 bases and J lost 0, with 13 bases in between. This CDR3 has 17 residues. The germline CDR1 and CDR2 sequences are SEHNR and FQNEAQ (reference sequence). Filled out from reference TRBV7-9 and TRBJ2-6, the complete variable domain reads DTGVSQNPRHKITKRGQNVTFRCDPISEHNRLYWYRQTLGQGPEFLTYFQNEAQLEKSRLLSDRFSAERPKGSFSTLEIQRTEQGDSAMYLCASSSGRLLSGANVLTFGAGSRLTVL.

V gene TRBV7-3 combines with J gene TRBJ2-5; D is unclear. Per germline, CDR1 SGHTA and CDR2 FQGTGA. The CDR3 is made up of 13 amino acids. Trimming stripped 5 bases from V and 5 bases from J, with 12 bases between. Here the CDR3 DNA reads TGTGCCAGCAGCGCCCGTGGTCAGGAGACCCAGTACTTC. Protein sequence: CASSARGQETQYF.

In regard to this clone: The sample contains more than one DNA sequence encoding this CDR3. The CDR3 protein is CASSLDLVGGATEAFF. CDR3 coding DNA: TGTGCCAGCAGCTTAGATCTCGTAGGGGGGGCCACCGAAGCTTTCTTT. This chain joins TRBV11-2 and TRBJ1-1, with D perhaps matching TRBD1 (6 bases). Trimming removed 0 bases at V and 8 bases at J, with 19 bases between. CDR3 length: 16 residues. In germline, CDR1 is SGHAT, CDR2 FQNNGV.

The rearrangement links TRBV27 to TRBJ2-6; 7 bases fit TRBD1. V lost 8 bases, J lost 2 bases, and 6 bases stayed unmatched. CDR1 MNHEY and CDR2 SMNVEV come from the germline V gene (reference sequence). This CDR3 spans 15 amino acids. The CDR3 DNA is TGTGCCAGCGCCCACAGGGGAACTGGGGCCAACGTCCTGACTTTC. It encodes CASAHRGTGANVLTF.

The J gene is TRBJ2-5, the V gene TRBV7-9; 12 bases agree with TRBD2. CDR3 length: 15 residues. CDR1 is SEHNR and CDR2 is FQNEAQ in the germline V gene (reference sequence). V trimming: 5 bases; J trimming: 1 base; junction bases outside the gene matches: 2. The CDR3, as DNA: TGTGCCAGCAGCCCACTAGCGGGGGGCCAAGAGACCCAGTACTTC. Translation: CASSPLAGGQETQYF.

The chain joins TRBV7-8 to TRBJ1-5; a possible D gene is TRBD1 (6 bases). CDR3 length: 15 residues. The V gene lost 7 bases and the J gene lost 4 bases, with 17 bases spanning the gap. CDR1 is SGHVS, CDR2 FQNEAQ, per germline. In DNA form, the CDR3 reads TGTGCCAGCACCGCTCAGGGGACAAATAATCAGCCCCAGCATTTT. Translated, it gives CASTAQGTNNQPQHF. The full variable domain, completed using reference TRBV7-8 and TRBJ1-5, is GAGVSQSPRYKVAKRGQDVALRCDPISGHVSLFWYQQALGQGPEFLTYFQNEAQLDKSGLPSDRFFAERPEGSVSTLKIQRTQQEDSAVYLCASTAQGTNNQPQHFGDGTRLSIL.

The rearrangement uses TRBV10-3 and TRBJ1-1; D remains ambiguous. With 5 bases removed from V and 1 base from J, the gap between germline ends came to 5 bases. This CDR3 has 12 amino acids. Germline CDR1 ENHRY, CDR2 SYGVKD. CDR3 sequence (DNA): TGTGCCATCAGTATACAGAACACTGAAGCTTTCTTT. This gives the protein CAISIQNTEAFF.

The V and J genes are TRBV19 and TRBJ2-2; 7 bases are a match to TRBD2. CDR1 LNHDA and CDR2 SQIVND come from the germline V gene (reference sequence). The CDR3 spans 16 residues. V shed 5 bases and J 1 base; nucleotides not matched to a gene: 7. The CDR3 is CASSLGVAGNTGELFF. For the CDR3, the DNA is TGTGCCAGTAGTTTAGGGGTAGCGGGGAACACCGGGGAGCTGTTTTTT. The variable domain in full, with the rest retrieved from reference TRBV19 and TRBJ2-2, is DGGITQSPKYLFRKEGQNVTLSCEQNLNHDAMYWYRQDPGQGLRLIYYSQIVNDFQKGDIAEGYSVSREKKESFPLTVTSAQKNPTAFYLCASSLGVAGNTGELFFGEGSRLTVL.

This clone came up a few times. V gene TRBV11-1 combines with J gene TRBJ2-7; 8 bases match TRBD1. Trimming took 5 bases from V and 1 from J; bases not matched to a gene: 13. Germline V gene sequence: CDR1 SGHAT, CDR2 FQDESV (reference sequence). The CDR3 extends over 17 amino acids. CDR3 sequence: CASSPILLGQGSYEQYF. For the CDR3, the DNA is TGTGCCAGCAGCCCAATCCTCCTCGGACAGGGATCCTACGAGCAGTACTTC.

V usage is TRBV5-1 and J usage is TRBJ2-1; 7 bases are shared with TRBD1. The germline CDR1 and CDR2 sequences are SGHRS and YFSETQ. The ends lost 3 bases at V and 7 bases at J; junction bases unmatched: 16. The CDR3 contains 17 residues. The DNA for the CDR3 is TGCGCCAGCAGCTGGCGGACTGGGACAGCCATCACGAATGAGCAGTTCTTC. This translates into CASSWRTGTAITNEQFF. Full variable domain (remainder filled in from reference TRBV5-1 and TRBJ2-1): KAGVTQTPRYLIKTRGQQVTLSCSPISGHRSVSWYQQTPGQGLQFLFEYFSETQRNKGNFPGRFSGRQFSNSRSEMNVSTLELGDSALYLCASSWRTGTAITNEQFFGPGTRLTVL.

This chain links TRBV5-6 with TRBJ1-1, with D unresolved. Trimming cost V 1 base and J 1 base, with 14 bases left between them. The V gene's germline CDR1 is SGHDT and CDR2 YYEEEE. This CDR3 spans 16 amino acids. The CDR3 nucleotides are TGTGCCAGCAGCTTGCTAATACCGGGGAGGAACACTGAAGCTTTCTTT. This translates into CASSLLIPGRNTEAFF.

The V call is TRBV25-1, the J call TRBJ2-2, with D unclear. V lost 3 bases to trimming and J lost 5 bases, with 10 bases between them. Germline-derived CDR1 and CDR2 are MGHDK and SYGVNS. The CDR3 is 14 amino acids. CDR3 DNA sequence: TGTGCCAGCAGTGACCCCCGTGGAACCGGGGAGCTGTTTTTT. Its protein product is CASSDPRGTGELFF.

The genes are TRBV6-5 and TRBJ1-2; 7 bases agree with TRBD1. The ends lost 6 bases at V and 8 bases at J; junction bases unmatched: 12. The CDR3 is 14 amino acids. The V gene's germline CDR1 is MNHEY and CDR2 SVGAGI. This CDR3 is CASRSQGPLLGYTF. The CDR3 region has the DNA TGTGCCAGCAGGTCACAGGGGCCCCTCTTAGGCTACACCTTC.

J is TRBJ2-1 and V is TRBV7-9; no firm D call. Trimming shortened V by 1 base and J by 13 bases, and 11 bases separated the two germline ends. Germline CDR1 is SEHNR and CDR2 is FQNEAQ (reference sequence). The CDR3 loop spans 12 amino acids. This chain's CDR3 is CASSLVGAQQFF. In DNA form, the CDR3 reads TGTGCCAGCAGCTTAGTTGGAGCACAACAGTTCTTC.

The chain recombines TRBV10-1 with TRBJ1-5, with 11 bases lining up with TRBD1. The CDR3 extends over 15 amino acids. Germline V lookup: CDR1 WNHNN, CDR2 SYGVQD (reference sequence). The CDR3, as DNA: TGCGCAGCGCCCGGACAGGGGGCGAGCAATCAGCCCCAGCATTTT. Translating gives CAAPGQGASNQPQHF.